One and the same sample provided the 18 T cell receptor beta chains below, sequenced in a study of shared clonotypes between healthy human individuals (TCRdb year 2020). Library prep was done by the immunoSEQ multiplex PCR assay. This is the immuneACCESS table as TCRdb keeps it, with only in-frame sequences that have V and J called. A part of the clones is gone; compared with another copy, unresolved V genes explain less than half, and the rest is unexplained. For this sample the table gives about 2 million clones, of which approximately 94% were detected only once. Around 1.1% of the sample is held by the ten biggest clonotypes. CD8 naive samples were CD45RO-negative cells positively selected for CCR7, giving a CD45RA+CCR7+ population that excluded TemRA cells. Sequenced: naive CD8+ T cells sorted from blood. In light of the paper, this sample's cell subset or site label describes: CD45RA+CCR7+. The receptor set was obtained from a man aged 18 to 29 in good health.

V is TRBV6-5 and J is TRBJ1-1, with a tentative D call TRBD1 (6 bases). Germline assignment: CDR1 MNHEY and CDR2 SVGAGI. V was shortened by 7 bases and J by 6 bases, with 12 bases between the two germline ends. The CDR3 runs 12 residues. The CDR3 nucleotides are TGTGCCAGCAAGACGGACAGCCCTGAAGCTTTCTTT. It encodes CASKTDSPEAFF.

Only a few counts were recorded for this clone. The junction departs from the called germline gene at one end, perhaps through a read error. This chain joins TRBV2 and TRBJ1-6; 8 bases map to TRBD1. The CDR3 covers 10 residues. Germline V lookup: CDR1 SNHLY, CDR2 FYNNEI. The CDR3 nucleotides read TGTGCCAGCAGAGCGGACAGGGAAGTCTTT. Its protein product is CASRADREVF. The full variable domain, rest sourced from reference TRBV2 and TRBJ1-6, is EPEVTQTPSHQVTQMGQEVILRCVPISNHLYFYWYRQILGQKVEFLVSFYNNEISEKSEIFDDQFSVERPDGSNFTLKIRSTKLEDSAMYFCASRADREVFGNGTRLTVT.

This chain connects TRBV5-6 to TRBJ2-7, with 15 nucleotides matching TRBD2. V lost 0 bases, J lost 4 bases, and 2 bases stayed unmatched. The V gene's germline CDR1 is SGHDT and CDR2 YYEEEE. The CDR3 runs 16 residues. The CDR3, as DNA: TGTGCCAGCAGCTTGGAGGGACTAGCGGGAGGATACGAGCAGTACTTC. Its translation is CASSLEGLAGGYEQYF.

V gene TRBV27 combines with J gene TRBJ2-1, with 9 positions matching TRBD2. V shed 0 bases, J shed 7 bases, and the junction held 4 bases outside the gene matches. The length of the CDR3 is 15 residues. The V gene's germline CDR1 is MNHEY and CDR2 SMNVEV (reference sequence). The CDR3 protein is CASSLSAGGWNEQFF. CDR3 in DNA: TGTGCCAGCAGTTTATCAGCGGGAGGATGGAATGAGCAGTTCTTC.

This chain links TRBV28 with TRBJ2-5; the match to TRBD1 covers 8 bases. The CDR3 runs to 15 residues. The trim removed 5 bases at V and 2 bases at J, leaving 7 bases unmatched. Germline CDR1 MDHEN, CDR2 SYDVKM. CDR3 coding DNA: TGTGCCAGCAGTATCCGGGACAGGCCACAAGAGACCCAGTACTTC. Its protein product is CASSIRDRPQETQYF.

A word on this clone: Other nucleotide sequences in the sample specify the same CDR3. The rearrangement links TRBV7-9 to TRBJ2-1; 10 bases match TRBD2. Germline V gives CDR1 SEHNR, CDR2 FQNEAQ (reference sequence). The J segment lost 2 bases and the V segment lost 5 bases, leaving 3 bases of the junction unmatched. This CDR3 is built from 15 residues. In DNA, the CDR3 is TGTGCCAGCAGCCGGACTAGCGGACCCTACAATGAGCAGTTCTTC. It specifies CASSRTSGPYNEQFF.

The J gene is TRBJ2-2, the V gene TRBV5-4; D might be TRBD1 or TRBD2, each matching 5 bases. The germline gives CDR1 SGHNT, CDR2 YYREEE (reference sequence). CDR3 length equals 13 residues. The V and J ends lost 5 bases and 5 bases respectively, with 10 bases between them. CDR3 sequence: CASRGDETGELFF. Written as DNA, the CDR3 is TGTGCCAGCAGGGGGGATGAGACCGGGGAGCTGTTTTTT.

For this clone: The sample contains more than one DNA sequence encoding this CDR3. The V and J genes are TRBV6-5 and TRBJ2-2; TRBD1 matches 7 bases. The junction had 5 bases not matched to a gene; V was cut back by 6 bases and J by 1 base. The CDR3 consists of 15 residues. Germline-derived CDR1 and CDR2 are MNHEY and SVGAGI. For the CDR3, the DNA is TGTGCCAGCAGCCCAACAGGGGAGAACACCGGGGAGCTGTTTTTT. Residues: CASSPTGENTGELFF.

The CDR3 nucleotides are TGTGCCAGCAGCTCCTCAGACAGGGAGGCCAATTCACCCCTCCACTTT. Translated, it gives CASSSSDREANSPLHF. V and J are TRBV13 and TRBJ1-6; the match to TRBD1 covers 7 bases. V lost 4 bases, J lost 7 bases, and 10 bases stayed unmatched. The germline V gene has CDR1 PRHDT and CDR2 FYEKMQ (reference sequence). The CDR3 totals 16 residues.

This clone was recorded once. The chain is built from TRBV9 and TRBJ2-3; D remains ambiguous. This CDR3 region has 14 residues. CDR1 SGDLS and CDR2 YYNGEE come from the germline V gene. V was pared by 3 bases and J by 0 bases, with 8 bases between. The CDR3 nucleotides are TGTGCCAGCAGCGGACGAGTTAGCACAGATACGCAGTATTTT. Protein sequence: CASSGRVSTDTQYF.

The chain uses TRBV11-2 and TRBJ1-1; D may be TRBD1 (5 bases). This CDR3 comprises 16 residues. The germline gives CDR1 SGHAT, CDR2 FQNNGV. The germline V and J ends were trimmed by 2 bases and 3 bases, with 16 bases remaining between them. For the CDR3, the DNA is TGTGCCAGCAGCTTATGGTCCCGGTTAGGGGACACTGAAGCTTTCTTT. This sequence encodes CASSLWSRLGDTEAFF.

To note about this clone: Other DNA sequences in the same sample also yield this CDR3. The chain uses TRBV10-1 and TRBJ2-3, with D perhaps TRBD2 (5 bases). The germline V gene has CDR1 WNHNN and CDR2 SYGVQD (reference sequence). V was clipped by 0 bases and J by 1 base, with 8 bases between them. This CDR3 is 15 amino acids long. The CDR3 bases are TGCGCCAGCAGTGAGTCGGGGAGCGGCACAGATACGCAGTATTTT. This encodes CASSESGSGTDTQYF.

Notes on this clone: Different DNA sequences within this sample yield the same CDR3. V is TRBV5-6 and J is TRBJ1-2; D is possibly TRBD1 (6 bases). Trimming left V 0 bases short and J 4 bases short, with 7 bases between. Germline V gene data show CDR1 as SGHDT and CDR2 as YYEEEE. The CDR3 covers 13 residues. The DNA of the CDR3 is TGTGCCAGCAGCTTGGACAGGGTCTATGGCTACACCTTC. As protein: CASSLDRVYGYTF.

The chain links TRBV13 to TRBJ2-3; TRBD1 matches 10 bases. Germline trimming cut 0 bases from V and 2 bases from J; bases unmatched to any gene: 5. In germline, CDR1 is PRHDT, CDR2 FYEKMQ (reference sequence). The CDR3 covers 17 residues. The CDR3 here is CASSLGPGTGDTDTQYF. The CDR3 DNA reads TGTGCCAGCAGCTTAGGCCCCGGGACAGGGGACACAGATACGCAGTATTTT.

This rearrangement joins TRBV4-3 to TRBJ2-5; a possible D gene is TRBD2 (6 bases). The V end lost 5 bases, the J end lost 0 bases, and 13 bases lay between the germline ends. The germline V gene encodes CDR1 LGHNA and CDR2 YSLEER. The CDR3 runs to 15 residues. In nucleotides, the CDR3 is TGCGCCAGCAGCTCGGGACTTCTTCACCAAGAGACCCAGTACTTC. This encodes CASSSGLLHQETQYF.

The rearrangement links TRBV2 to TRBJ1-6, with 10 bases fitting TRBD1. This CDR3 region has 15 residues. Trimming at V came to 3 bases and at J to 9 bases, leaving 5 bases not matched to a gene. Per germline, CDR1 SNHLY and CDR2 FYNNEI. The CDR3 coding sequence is TGTGCCAGCAGTGAGATTGGGACAGGGGCTTCACCCCTCCACTTT. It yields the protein CASSEIGTGASPLHF.

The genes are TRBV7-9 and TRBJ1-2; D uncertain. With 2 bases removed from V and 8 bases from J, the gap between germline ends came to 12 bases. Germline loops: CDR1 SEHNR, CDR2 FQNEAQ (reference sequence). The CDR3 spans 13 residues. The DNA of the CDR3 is TGTGCCAGCAGCTTACCGCTGTCCCCGGGCTACACCTTC. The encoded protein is CASSLPLSPGYTF.

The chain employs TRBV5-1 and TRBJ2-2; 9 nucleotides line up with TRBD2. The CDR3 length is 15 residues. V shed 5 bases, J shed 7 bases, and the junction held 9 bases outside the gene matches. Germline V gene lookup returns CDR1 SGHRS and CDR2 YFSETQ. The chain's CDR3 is CASSSSGAPLGELFF. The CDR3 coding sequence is TGCGCCAGCAGTTCTAGCGGGGCCCCCCTCGGGGAGCTGTTTTTT.